The 32 T cell receptor beta chains listed next were all sequenced from one sample in a study of identifying expanded T cells in peripheral blood (dated by TCRdb to the late 2010s). Library method: the immunoSEQ multiplex PCR assay. Drawn from immuneACCESS, this table holds only the in-frame rearrangements with V and J called that TCRdb kept. Clones are partly lost; checked studies trace under half to an unresolved V gene and leave the rest unexplained. The sample contains 120,000 or so clones, roughly 84% of them found a single time. Roughly 3.3% of the sample lies in the top ten. Sequenced sample: blood. Receptors originate from a person aged 18 to 75 in good health.

This rearrangement joins TRBV5-5 to TRBJ2-7; TRBD2 matches at 8 bases. Germline CDR1 and CDR2: SGHKS and YYEKEE (reference sequence). With 6 bases clipped from V and 6 bases from J, the junction kept 8 bases outside the gene matches. The CDR3 runs 13 residues. The CDR3 spells CASISSGSGEQYF. The DNA of the CDR3 is TGTGCCAGCATATCTAGCGGGTCAGGCGAGCAGTACTTC.

The gene calls are TRBV9 and TRBJ2-1, with D perhaps TRBD2 (7 bases). Germline-derived CDR1 and CDR2 are SGDLS and YYNGEE. Trimming pared 0 bases from V and 10 bases from J, leaving 11 bases between. This CDR3 is built from 13 residues. CDR3: CASSVVGGQEQFF. The CDR3 nucleotides are TGTGCCAGCAGCGTAGTCGGGGGGCAAGAGCAGTTCTTC.

This sequence joins TRBV30 and TRBJ1-3; D is possibly TRBD1 (5 bases). This CDR3 is built from 14 residues. Between the trimmed V and J ends, which lost 4 bases and 4 bases, there was a span of 14 bases. Germline CDR1 is GTSNPN and CDR2 is SVGIG (reference sequence). CDR3 in amino acids: CAWKGTVAGNTIYF. CDR3 coding DNA: TGTGCCTGGAAAGGGACGGTAGCAGGAAACACCATATATTTT.

The chain couples TRBV7-8 to TRBJ2-5; D perhaps matches TRBD1 (5 bases). CDR3 size: 14 residues. The germline CDR1 and CDR2 sequences are SGHVS and FQNEAQ. The V end was cut by 0 bases, the J end by 2 bases, with 7 bases between. CDR3 DNA sequence: TGTGCCAGCAGCTTAGCGACAGTGCAAGAGACCCAGTACTTC. This translates into CASSLATVQETQYF.

In its sample, this clone was seen once. The chain has TRBV10-3 and TRBJ1-2; 7 nucleotides line up with TRBD1. CDR3 size: 15 residues. Germline V gene lookup returns CDR1 ENHRY and CDR2 SYGVKD. V lost 10 bases, J lost 1 base, and 12 bases stayed unmatched. The CDR3 loop is CATRDRANDNYGYTF. The CDR3, as DNA: TGTGCCACCCGAGACAGGGCAAACGATAACTATGGCTACACCTTC.

The chain links TRBV7-8 to TRBJ1-2; 8 bases match TRBD1. The CDR3 is made up of 15 amino acids. CDR1 is SGHVS and CDR2 is FQNEAQ in the germline V gene. V lost 5 bases and J lost 3; bases outside the gene matches: 8. The CDR3, as DNA: TGTGCCAGCAGCAACAGACAGGGGCTACACTATGGCTACACCTTC. As protein: CASSNRQGLHYGYTF.

This clone has just one count. The chain links TRBV19 to TRBJ1-6, with TRBD1 matching over 7 bases. The V segment lost 9 bases and the J segment 6 bases; nucleotides outside the gene matches: 11. The CDR3 is 15 amino acids. Per the germline V gene, CDR1 is LNHDA and CDR2 is SQIVND (reference sequence). The CDR3 DNA reads TGTGCCAGCTCAGGGGGGGTCCGCGGTAATTCACCCCTCCACTTT. This translates into CASSGGVRGNSPLHF.

The rearrangement uses TRBV29-1 and TRBJ2-6; 8 nucleotides align to TRBD1. J gave up 0 bases and V 3 bases, and 10 bases lay outside the gene matches. Germline-derived CDR1 and CDR2 are SQVTM and ANQGSEA. This CDR3 is built from 18 residues. The CDR3 here is CSVEGTGSLHSGANVLTF. CDR3 in DNA: TGCAGCGTTGAGGGGACAGGCTCCCTTCACTCTGGGGCCAACGTCCTGACTTTC.

The chain uses TRBV4-1 and TRBJ2-3; 10 bases map to TRBD2. J was trimmed by 7 bases and V by 0 bases; bases with no gene match: 16. This CDR3 spans 19 amino acids. Per the germline V gene, CDR1 is MGHRA and CDR2 is YSYEKL. The CDR3 DNA follows: TGCGCCAGCAGCCAAGAAGGAGGACTTAGCGGGGGGCCCACTAATACGCAGTATTTT. Translating it yields CASSQEGGLSGGPTNTQYF.

This clone occurred once. The gene calls are TRBV5-1 and TRBJ2-2; D gene uncertain. Per germline, CDR1 SGHRS and CDR2 YFSETQ. Trimming took off 2 bases at V and 1 base at J, with 6 bases between the two ends. The CDR3 runs to 14 residues. The CDR3 loop reads CASSLAENTGELFF. The CDR3 DNA reads TGCGCCAGCAGCTTAGCAGAGAACACCGGGGAGCTGTTTTTT.

The genes are TRBV11-2 and TRBJ2-7; no firm D call. With 5 bases removed from V and 5 bases from J, the gap between germline ends came to 10 bases. Germline V CDR1 and CDR2: SGHAT, FQNNGV. The CDR3 is made up of 12 amino acids. CDR3 sequence reads: CASSASMDEQYF. DNA for the CDR3: TGTGCCAGCAGCGCCTCCATGGACGAGCAGTACTTC.

V gene TRBV4-3 combines with J gene TRBJ1-5; no clear D. Germline CDR1 reads LGHNA; CDR2 reads YSLEER. The V gene lost 5 bases and the J gene lost 4 bases, with 9 bases spanning the gap. The CDR3 has 13 amino acids. CDR3 in DNA: TGCGCCAGCAGCAACTCTCCTAATCAGCCCCAGCATTTT. It yields the protein CASSNSPNQPQHF.

This clone was seen a handful of times. The chain employs TRBV20-1 and TRBJ1-1; no clear D gene. Germline CDR1 DFQATT, CDR2 SNEGSKA (reference sequence). This CDR3 spans 10 amino acids. Trimming left V 6 bases short and J 5 bases short, with 7 bases between. The CDR3 is CSASGTEAFF. The CDR3 nucleotides read TGCAGTGCATCGGGGACTGAAGCTTTCTTT.

This chain connects TRBV9 to TRBJ2-7; D may be TRBD1 (5 bases). Germline CDR1 SGDLS, CDR2 YYNGEE. This CDR3 is 15 amino acids long. V was cut by 4 bases and J by 6 bases, with 20 bases left in between. CDR3 sequence reads: CASSLTPIEQAEQYF. The DNA of the CDR3 is TGTGCCAGCAGCCTAACGCCAATTGAACAGGCCGAGCAGTACTTC. Together with reference TRBV9 and TRBJ2-7, the CDR3 gives the full variable domain: DSGVTQTPKHLITATGQRVTLRCSPRSGDLSVYWYQQSLDQGLQFLIQYYNGEERAKGNILERFSAQQFPDLHSELNLSSLELGDSALYFCASSLTPIEQAEQYFGPGTRLTVT.

The V gene is TRBV7-3, the J gene TRBJ2-1, with 7 nucleotides matching TRBD1. Germline trimming cut 5 bases from V and 5 bases from J; bases unmatched to any gene: 6. Germline CDR1 and CDR2: SGHTA and FQGTGA. CDR3 length: 14 amino acids. The CDR3 nucleotides read TGTGCCAGCAGCATCCCGGGACAGAACAATGAGCAGTTCTTC. Encoded protein: CASSIPGQNNEQFF.

V and J are TRBV7-2 and TRBJ1-6; no clear D gene. The ends were cut back, 5 bases at V and 13 bases at J, with 27 bases in the middle. Germline-derived CDR1 and CDR2 are SGHTA and FQGNSA. CDR3 size: 17 residues. In nucleotides, the CDR3 is TGTGCCAGCAGCCTCCAAACTGGGCCCCGTGTGCATTTCCCCCTCCACTTT. It yields the protein CASSLQTGPRVHFPLHF.

The V and J genes are TRBV19 and TRBJ2-7; D is perhaps TRBD1 (5 bases). This CDR3 has 13 amino acids. Between the trimmed V and J ends, which lost 2 bases and 2 bases, there was a span of 7 bases. Germline loops: CDR1 LNHDA, CDR2 SQIVND (reference sequence). The CDR3 sequence is CASSIQDTYEQYF. The CDR3 region has the DNA TGTGCCAGTAGTATACAGGACACCTACGAGCAGTACTTC.

The CDR3 sequence is CASSPQGTGEQFF. The DNA of the CDR3 is TGTGCCAGCTCACCACAGGGAACCGGTGAGCAGTTCTTC. V usage is TRBV18 and J usage is TRBJ2-1; D not resolved. The germline V and J ends were trimmed by 1 base and 9 bases, with 10 bases remaining between them. The CDR3 runs to 13 residues. Germline assignment: CDR1 KGHSH and CDR2 LQKENI.

CDR3 amino acids: CASFDGDTQYF. The CDR3 DNA reads TGTGCCAGCTTCGACGGAGATACGCAGTATTTT. The chain couples TRBV6-6 to TRBJ2-3, with D uncertain. This CDR3 has 11 residues. Trimming took 8 bases from V and 5 from J, leaving 8 bases between them. Germline V lookup: CDR1 MNHNY, CDR2 SVGAGI (reference sequence).

In its sample, this clone was seen a few times. V and J are TRBV7-2 and TRBJ1-2, with no clear D. CDR3 size: 17 residues. Trimming removed 3 bases from V and 5 bases from J, with 22 bases in between. Germline lookup yields CDR1 SGHTA and CDR2 FQGNSA. CDR3 residues: CASSFQPNPDGIYGYTF. In DNA form, the CDR3 reads TGTGCCAGCAGCTTCCAACCGAACCCCGACGGCATATATGGCTACACCTTC.

This sequence joins TRBV7-9 and TRBJ2-6; a weak D match, TRBD2 (6 bases). Germline V gene data show CDR1 as SEHNR and CDR2 as FQNEAQ (reference sequence). CDR3 length: 16 amino acids. The V and J ends lost 5 bases and 2 bases respectively, with 13 bases between them. The CDR3 DNA follows: TGTGCCAGCAGCATAGGAGGGATCCCTGGGGCCAACGTCCTGACTTTC. Protein product: CASSIGGIPGANVLTF. Combining the CDR3 with reference TRBV7-9 and TRBJ2-6 gives the whole variable domain DTGVSQNPRHKITKRGQNVTFRCDPISEHNRLYWYRQTLGQGPEFLTYFQNEAQLEKSRLLSDRFSAERPKGSFSTLEIQRTEQGDSAMYLCASSIGGIPGANVLTFGAGSRLTVL.

V usage is TRBV5-1 and J usage is TRBJ2-7; no clear D. Germline CDR1 reads SGHRS; CDR2 reads YFSETQ. V lost 0 bases and J lost 0, with 10 bases in between. This CDR3 spans 15 amino acids. The CDR3 DNA reads TGCGCCAGCAGCTTGGAGGCAAGGAGCTCCTACGAGCAGTACTTC. Its protein product is CASSLEARSSYEQYF. Full variable domain (outside the CDR3, taken from reference TRBV5-1 and TRBJ2-7): KAGVTQTPRYLIKTRGQQVTLSCSPISGHRSVSWYQQTPGQGLQFLFEYFSETQRNKGNFPGRFSGRQFSNSRSEMNVSTLELGDSALYLCASSLEARSSYEQYFGPGTRLTVT.

The J gene is TRBJ1-2, the V gene TRBV7-9; D unclear. The CDR3 totals 15 residues. Germline CDR1 is SEHNR and CDR2 is FQNEAQ (reference sequence). The V gene lost 0 bases and the J gene lost 4 bases, with 12 bases spanning the gap. In DNA form, the CDR3 reads TGTGCCAGCAGCTTAGCGGGAAGAACGTTCTATGGCTACACCTTC. It translates to CASSLAGRTFYGYTF.

The chain's CDR3 is CASSFGGGDEQYF. As DNA, the CDR3 is TGTGCCAGCAGCTTCGGGGGTGGAGACGAGCAGTACTTC. The chain links TRBV5-6 to TRBJ2-7; possibly TRBD2 for D (6 bases). Trimming removed 2 bases at V and 5 bases at J, with 11 bases between. Germline CDR1 SGHDT, CDR2 YYEEEE. The CDR3 runs 13 residues.

The chain is built from TRBV2 and TRBJ1-2; D not certain. The CDR3 totals 12 residues. The V gene lost 8 bases and the J gene lost 4 bases, with 11 bases spanning the gap. In germline, CDR1 is SNHLY, CDR2 FYNNEI. CDR3 region: CASWGLFYGYTF. Written as DNA, the CDR3 is TGTGCCAGCTGGGGTCTCTTCTATGGCTACACCTTC.

The genes are TRBV18 and TRBJ2-3, with 7 bases aligning to TRBD1. The V gene's germline CDR1 is KGHSH and CDR2 LQKENI. The junction had 4 bases not matched to a gene; V was cut back by 2 bases and J by 2 bases. This CDR3 has 15 amino acids. The CDR3 bases are TGTGCCAGCTCACCAATGGGACAGAACACAGATACGCAGTATTTT. Translation gives CASSPMGQNTDTQYF.

J is TRBJ1-2 and V is TRBV2; 9 nucleotides agree with TRBD1. The CDR3 has 17 residues. Germline-derived CDR1 and CDR2 are SNHLY and FYNNEI. Trimming removed 4 bases from V and 1 base from J; junction bases left unmatched: 10. The CDR3, as DNA: TGTGCCAGCAGTGTTCCAACAGGGGGCGGCCTTAACTATGGCTACACCTTC. This sequence encodes CASSVPTGGGLNYGYTF.

The chain joins TRBV29-1 to TRBJ1-1; D remains ambiguous. This CDR3 contains 14 residues. CDR1 is SQVTM, CDR2 ANQGSEA, per germline. The germline V and J ends were trimmed by 6 bases and 4 bases, with 18 bases remaining between them. CDR3 in DNA: TGCAGCGTCAGAGGGCCCGCGGGGAGCACTGAAGCTTTCTTT. It translates to CSVRGPAGSTEAFF.

The J gene is TRBJ2-3, the V gene TRBV6-1; unclear D gene. CDR1 and CDR2 from the germline V gene are MNHNS and SASEGT. Trimming removed 4 bases at V and 3 bases at J, with 8 bases between. This CDR3 spans 13 amino acids. The CDR3 DNA follows: TGTGCCAGCAGTGTCTTCGAGACAGATACGCAGTATTTT. Its protein is CASSVFETDTQYF.

This chain's CDR3 is CASSILADNEQFF. CDR3 DNA sequence: TGTGCCAGTAGTATTTTGGCAGACAATGAGCAGTTCTTC. The V gene is TRBV19, the J gene TRBJ2-1; D is unclear. The V gene lost 3 bases and the J gene lost 5 bases, with 8 bases spanning the gap. In germline, CDR1 is LNHDA, CDR2 SQIVND (reference sequence). There are 13 residues in the CDR3.

The genes are TRBV11-1 and TRBJ1-6; D is perhaps TRBD1 (6 bases). Trimming removed 5 bases from V and 7 bases from J, with 18 bases in between. The V gene's germline CDR1 is SGHAT and CDR2 FQDESV (reference sequence). CDR3 length: 16 amino acids. CDR3 sequence (DNA): TGTGCCAGCAGCCCAACACGGGACATGCAGAATTCACCCCTCCACTTT. Its translation is CASSPTRDMQNSPLHF.

This chain connects TRBV19 to TRBJ1-1; a weak D match, TRBD1 (6 bases). In germline, CDR1 is LNHDA, CDR2 SQIVND (reference sequence). This CDR3 region has 15 residues. The V end lost 7 bases, the J end lost 0 bases, and 15 bases lay between the germline ends. The CDR3 DNA follows: TGTGCCAGTACCGACGGACAGCTCATGAACACTGAAGCTTTCTTT. It codes for CASTDGQLMNTEAFF. The full variable domain, rest sourced from reference TRBV19 and TRBJ1-1, is DGGITQSPKYLFRKEGQNVTLSCEQNLNHDAMYWYRQDPGQGLRLIYYSQIVNDFQKGDIAEGYSVSREKKESFPLTVTSAQKNPTAFYLCASTDGQLMNTEAFFGQGTRLTVV.